Below are 8 T cell receptor beta chains sequenced from a single sample in a study of blood T cell repertoires in COVID-19. Clones were read by immunoSEQ multiplex PCR, and TCRdb kept only the in-frame ones, dropping some. The sample carries about 190,000 clones, approximately 86% recorded once. Sequenced: peripheral blood. The receptors derive from a woman older than 75 with active or convalescent COVID-19.

V is TRBV28 and J is TRBJ2-1; D is perhaps TRBD1 (5 bases). Trimming shortened V by 6 bases and J by 2 bases, and 11 bases separated the two germline ends. Germline CDR1 and CDR2: MDHEN and SYDVKM. This CDR3 contains 14 residues. Written as DNA, the CDR3 is TGTGCCAGCAGCCTAGGGGTTACCTACAATGAGCAGTTCTTC. It yields the protein CASSLGVTYNEQFF.

The CDR3, as DNA: TGTGCCAGCGGGGGACAAGTCGAAGCTTTCTTT. Protein product: CASGGQVEAFF. The chain recombines TRBV7-9 with TRBJ1-1; D possibly corresponds to TRBD1 (6 bases). V shed 8 bases and J shed 8 bases, with 12 bases lying between them. This CDR3 has 11 amino acids. The germline V gene encodes CDR1 SEHNR and CDR2 FQNEAQ (reference sequence).

This clone came up once. The same CDR3 is also encoded by other DNA sequences in this sample. The chain links TRBV29-1 to TRBJ1-2, with TRBD1 as a possible D gene (5 bases). Germline V gene sequence: CDR1 SQVTM, CDR2 ANQGSEA. CDR3 size: 11 residues. Trimming removed 3 bases at V and 8 bases at J, with 10 bases between. The CDR3 DNA is TGCAGCGTTGACAGGGTAGGCGGCTACACCTTC. Residues: CSVDRVGGYTF.

This chain links TRBV5-5 with TRBJ2-1, with TRBD2 identical over 12 bases. J lost 7 bases, V lost 2 bases, and 1 base had no gene match. The CDR3 has 14 amino acids. Per germline, CDR1 SGHKS and CDR2 YYEKEE (reference sequence). The CDR3, as DNA: TGTGCCAGCAGCTTCCTAGCGGGAGGGAATGAGCAGTTCTTC. It yields the protein CASSFLAGGNEQFF.

The chain has TRBV19 and TRBJ1-5; 9 positions agree with TRBD1. V gave up 6 bases and J gave up 7 bases; unmatched junction bases: 10. The CDR3 has 15 amino acids. CDR1 and CDR2 from the germline V gene are LNHDA and SQIVND (reference sequence). The CDR3 sequence: CASRLDRGLSQPQHF. CDR3 in DNA: TGTGCCAGTAGGCTGGACAGGGGCCTTAGCCAGCCCCAGCATTTT.

The rearrangement joins TRBV18 to TRBJ2-3, with a possible D match to TRBD2 (6 bases). The CDR3 is made up of 18 amino acids. CDR1 is KGHSH, CDR2 LQKENI, per germline. Trimming removed 3 bases at V and 2 bases at J, with 21 bases between. For the CDR3, the DNA is TGTGCCAGCTCACCGTATGCGGGGTCGGGACGGTCCACAGATACGCAGTATTTT. Translation: CASSPYAGSGRSTDTQYF.

The chain carries TRBV6-5 and TRBJ1-1, with D possibly TRBD1 on 5 matching bases. The ends were cut back, 7 bases at V and 7 bases at J, with 22 bases in the middle. This CDR3 is built from 15 residues. CDR1 and CDR2 (germline): MNHEY, SVGAGI. CDR3 bases: TGTGCCAGCAACCAAAGGGGAATAGCGGGAAATGAAGCTTTCTTT. Protein: CASNQRGIAGNEAFF.

The chain uses TRBV4-1 and TRBJ2-3; perhaps TRBD1 as D (6 bases). Germline V gene sequence: CDR1 MGHRA, CDR2 YSYEKL. V was shortened by 3 bases and J by 3 bases, with 19 bases between the two germline ends. This CDR3 spans 17 amino acids. The CDR3 region is CASSHQQGLFSTDTQYF. The CDR3 DNA is TGCGCCAGCAGCCACCAACAGGGTCTTTTTTCAACAGATACGCAGTATTTT.